This T cell receptor beta chain originates from a study of OX40 agonist ivuxolimab in advanced cancers. CDR1 and CDR2 from the germline V gene are LNHDA and SQIVND (reference sequence). The CDR3 extends over 14 amino acids. Unmatched junction bases numbered 4, after V lost 2 bases and J lost 4 bases. Some clones are missing from TCRdb's copy, which holds only in-frame ones; the method was immunoSEQ multiplex PCR. This table has approximately 77,000 clones, over 80% appearing once. V is TRBV19 and J is TRBJ2-5; 7 bases match TRBD2. This clonotype was obtained from an adult with an advanced solid tumor such as melanoma, head and neck, liver or kidney cancer. The sample consisted of CD4+ or CD8+ T cells sorted from blood, taken in a trial of the OX40 agonist ivuxolimab. The CDR3 DNA reads as TGTGCCAGTAGTATAAGTCCTAGCGGAGAGACCCAGTACTTC. Translation gives CASSISPSGETQYF.